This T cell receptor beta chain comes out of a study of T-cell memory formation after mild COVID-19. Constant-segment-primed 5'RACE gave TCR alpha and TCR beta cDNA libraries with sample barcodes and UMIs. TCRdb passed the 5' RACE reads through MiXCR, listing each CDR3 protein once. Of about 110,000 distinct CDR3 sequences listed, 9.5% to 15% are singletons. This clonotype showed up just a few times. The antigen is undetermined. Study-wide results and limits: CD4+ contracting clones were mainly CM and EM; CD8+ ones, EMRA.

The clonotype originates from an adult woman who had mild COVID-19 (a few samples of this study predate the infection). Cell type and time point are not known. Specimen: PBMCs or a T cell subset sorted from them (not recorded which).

CDR3 region: CSAERGYEQFF. In nucleotides, the CDR3 is TGCAGTGCCGAGCGAGGTTATGAGCAGTTCTTC. The V and J genes are TRBV20-1 and TRBJ2-1; no clear D. Per germline, CDR1 DFQATT and CDR2 SNEGSKA (reference sequence). This CDR3 has 11 residues. Trimming cost V 6 bases and J 8 bases, with 11 bases left between them.